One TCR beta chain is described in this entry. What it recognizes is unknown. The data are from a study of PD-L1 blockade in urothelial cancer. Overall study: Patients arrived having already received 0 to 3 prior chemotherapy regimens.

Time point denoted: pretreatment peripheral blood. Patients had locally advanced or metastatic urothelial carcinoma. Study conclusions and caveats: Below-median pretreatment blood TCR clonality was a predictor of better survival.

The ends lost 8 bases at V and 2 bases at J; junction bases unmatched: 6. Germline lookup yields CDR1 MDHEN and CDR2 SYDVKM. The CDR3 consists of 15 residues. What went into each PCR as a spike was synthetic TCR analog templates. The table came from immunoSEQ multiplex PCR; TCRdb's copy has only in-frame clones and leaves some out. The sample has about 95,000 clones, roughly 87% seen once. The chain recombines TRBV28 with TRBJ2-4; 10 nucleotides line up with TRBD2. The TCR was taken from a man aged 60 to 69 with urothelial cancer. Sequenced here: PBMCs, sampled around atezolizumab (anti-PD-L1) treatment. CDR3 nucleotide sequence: TGTGCCAGCTATACTAGCGGGGCGCCCAAAAACATTCAGTACTTC. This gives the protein CASYTSGAPKNIQYF.